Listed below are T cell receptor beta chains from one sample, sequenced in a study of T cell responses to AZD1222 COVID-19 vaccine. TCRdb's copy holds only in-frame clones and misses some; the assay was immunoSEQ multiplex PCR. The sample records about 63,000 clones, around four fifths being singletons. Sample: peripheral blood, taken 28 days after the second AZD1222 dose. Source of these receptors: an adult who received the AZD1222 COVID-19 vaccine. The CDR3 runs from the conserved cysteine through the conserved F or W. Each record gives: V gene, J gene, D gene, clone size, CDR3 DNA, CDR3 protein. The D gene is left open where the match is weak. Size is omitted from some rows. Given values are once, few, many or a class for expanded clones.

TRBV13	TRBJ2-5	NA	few	TGTGCCAGCAGCTCAAGATTACGGGGGAACCAAGAGACCCAGTACTTC	CASSSRLRGNQETQYF
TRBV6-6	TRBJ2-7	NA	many	TGTGCCAGCACCCACGTAGGCAGAGCCTACGAGCAGTACTTC	CASTHVGRAYEQYF
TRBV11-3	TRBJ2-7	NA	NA	TGTGCCAGCATGCGGTTCTCCTACGAGCAGTACTTC	CASMRFSYEQYF
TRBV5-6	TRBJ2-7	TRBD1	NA	TGTGCCAGCAGCTCCATAGGGACAGAACCTCGTGAGCAGTACTTC	CASSSIGTEPREQYF
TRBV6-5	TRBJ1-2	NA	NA	TGTGCCAGCAGTTTTCCGGGCTATGGCTACACCTTC	CASSFPGYGYTF
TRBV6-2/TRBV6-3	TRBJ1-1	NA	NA	TGTGCCAGCAGTTATTCCGTGAACACTGAAGCTTTCTTT	CASSYSVNTEAFF
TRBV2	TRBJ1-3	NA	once	TGTGCCAGCAGTGACCTCAGGGGTACTGGAAACACCATATATTTT	CASSDLRGTGNTIYF
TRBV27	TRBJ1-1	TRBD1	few	TGTGCCAGCAGTTTAACAGGGGCGGTTGAAGCTTTCTTT	CASSLTGAVEAFF
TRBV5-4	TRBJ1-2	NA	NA	TGTGCCAGCAGCACCTCCGGAGGTGAAGGCGCCGGTGGCTACACCTTC	CASSTSGGEGAGGYTF
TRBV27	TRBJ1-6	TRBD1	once	TGTGCCAGCAGTCTCACAGGGGAAAACTATAATTCACCCCTCCACTTT	CASSLTGENYNSPLHF
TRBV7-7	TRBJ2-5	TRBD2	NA	TGTGCCAGCAGCTTAGTGGGCGGGGGGGCCCCGGAGACCCAGTACTTC	CASSLVGGGAPETQYF
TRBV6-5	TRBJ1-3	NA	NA	TGTGCCAGCAGTTACTACGCGGGGGCTGGAAACACCATATATTTT	CASSYYAGAGNTIYF
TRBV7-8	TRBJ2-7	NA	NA	TGTGCCAGCAGCGCCGGACTTTACTACGAGCAGTACTTC	CASSAGLYYEQYF
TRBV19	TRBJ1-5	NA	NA	TGTGCCAGTAGCTCTACAGGGTATGGGAATCAGCCCCAGCATTTT	CASSSTGYGNQPQHF
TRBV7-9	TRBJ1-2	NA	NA	TGTGCCAGCAGCCGGGAGGCTGGTGCGGGTGTCGAAGGCTACACCTTC	CASSREAGAGVEGYTF
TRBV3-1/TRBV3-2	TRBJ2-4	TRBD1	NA	TGTGCCAGCAGCCCGCCTAGGGGGCTGGATTTCAACATTCAGTACTTC	CASSPPRGLDFNIQYF
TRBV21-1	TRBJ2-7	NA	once	TGTGCCAGCAGCAAATGCGCGGGGGGACACGAGCAGTACTTC	CASSKCAGGHEQYF
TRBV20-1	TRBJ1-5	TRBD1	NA	TGCAGTGCTAGTAGTGTGACAGGGGAGCAGCCCCAGCATTTT	CSASSVTGEQPQHF
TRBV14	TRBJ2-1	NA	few	TGTGCCAGCAGCCCCTCTTCTCCTTACAATGAGCAGTTCTTC	CASSPSSPYNEQFF
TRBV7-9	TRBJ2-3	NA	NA	TGTGCCAGCAGCTTAGGAAGAACAGGTTTGGGCACAGATACGCAGTATTTT	CASSLGRTGLGTDTQYF
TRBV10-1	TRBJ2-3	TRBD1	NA	TGCGCCAGCAGTGAGGAAGGACAGGGGGCCTTAGATACGCAGTATTTT	CASSEEGQGALDTQYF
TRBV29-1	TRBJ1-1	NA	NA	TGCAGCGTTGTTGGGCTTGAAGCTTTCTTT	CSVVGLEAFF
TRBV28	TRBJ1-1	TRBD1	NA	TGTGCCAGCAGTTTACCCCTACAGGGGACAGATGGTGAAGCTTTCTTT	CASSLPLQGTDGEAFF
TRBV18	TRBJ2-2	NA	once	TGTGCCAGCTCACCACCGTCTCTCTACAACACCGGGGAGCTGTTTTTT	CASSPPSLYNTGELFF
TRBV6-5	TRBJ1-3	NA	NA	TGTGCCAGTCAGGGGAACGGAAACACCATATATTTT	CASQGNGNTIYF
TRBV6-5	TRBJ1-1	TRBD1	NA	TGTGCCAGCAGTTCTCAAAGACAGGGTTACACTGAAGCTTTCTTT	CASSSQRQGYTEAFF
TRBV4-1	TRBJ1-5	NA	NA	TGCGCCAGCAGCCAGGTGTCCGGGACGGTCAATCAGCCCCAGCATTTT	CASSQVSGTVNQPQHF
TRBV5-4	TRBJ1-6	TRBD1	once	TGTGCCAGCAGCTTGGCCTACGGACAGGGGGCGGTAAGGAATTCACCCCTCCACTTT	CASSLAYGQGAVRNSPLHF
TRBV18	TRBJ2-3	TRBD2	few	TGTGCCAGCTCACCACCCTCAATTAGCGGGGCGACAGATACGCAGTATTTT	CASSPPSISGATDTQYF
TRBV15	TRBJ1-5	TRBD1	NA	TGTGCCACCAGCAGAGGGGACAGGGGTCTTTTTCAGCCCCAGCATTTT	CATSRGDRGLFQPQHF
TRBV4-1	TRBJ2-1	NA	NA	TGCGCCAGCAGCCAGGGCCTTCCTGACAATGAGCAGTTCTTC	CASSQGLPDNEQFF
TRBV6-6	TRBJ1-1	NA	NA	TGTGCCAGCACCCTATTAGGGGAAGCTTTCTTT	CASTLLGEAFF
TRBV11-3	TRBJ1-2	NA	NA	TGTGCCAGCAGCTTAGATGAGGACAGCCCGCTCACCTTC	CASSLDEDSPLTF
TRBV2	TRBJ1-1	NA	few	TGTGCCAGCAGCCTCCGCCGGGGGTCTCCTGAAGCTTTCTTT	CASSLRRGSPEAFF
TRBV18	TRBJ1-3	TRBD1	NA	TGTGCCAGCTCACCGGACAGGGCTACAGGAAACACCATATATTTT	CASSPDRATGNTIYF
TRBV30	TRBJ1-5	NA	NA	TGTGCCTGGAGTGTGGGTTTTGGCGATCAGCCCCAGCATTTT	CAWSVGFGDQPQHF
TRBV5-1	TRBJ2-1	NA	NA	TGCGCCAGCAGCGCGGGACTTTACAATGAGCAGTTCTTC	CASSAGLYNEQFF
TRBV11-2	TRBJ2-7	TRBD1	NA	TGTGCCAGCAGCTACCAGACAGGGGGTGGCTACGAGCAGTACTTC	CASSYQTGGGYEQYF
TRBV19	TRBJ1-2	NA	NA	TGTGCCAGTAGTTTCCAGGGTTTTAACTATGGCTACACCTTC	CASSFQGFNYGYTF
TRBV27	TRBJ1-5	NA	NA	TGTGCCAGCAGTTTCGGCCCCCTGTGGCCCCAGCATTTT	CASSFGPLWPQHF
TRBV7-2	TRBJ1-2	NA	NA	TGTGCCAGCAGCCCGGACAAGAACTATGGCTACACCTTC	CASSPDKNYGYTF
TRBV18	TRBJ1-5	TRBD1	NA	TGTGCCAGCTCACATACAGGGGCGGGTAGCAATCAGCCCCAGCATTTT	CASSHTGAGSNQPQHF
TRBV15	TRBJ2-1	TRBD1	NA	TGTGCCACCAGCAGAGATTCGAACAGGGGTACGGACAATGAGCAGTTCTTC	CATSRDSNRGTDNEQFF